The entry below describes one T cell receptor beta chain. The data derive from a study of blood T cell repertoires in COVID-19. Overall study: Whether acute or convalescent, the COVID-19 samples came from the United States, Italy and Spain.

Data came from immunoSEQ multiplex PCR; TCRdb stores just in-frame clones and leaves some out. The sample lists about 87,000 clones, around 84% occurring once. The sequence was obtained from a man between 40 and 49 years old with acute or convalescent COVID-19. Material for sequencing was peripheral blood.

CDR3 nucleotides: TGCGCCAGCAGCCACGCACTAGCAAGTGCGAACACCGGGGAGCTGTTTTTT. Protein sequence: CASSHALASANTGELFF. The chain employs TRBV4-3 and TRBJ2-2; a possible D gene is TRBD2 (6 bases). V lost 3 bases and J 0 bases, leaving 14 bases between the germline ends. Germline-derived CDR1 and CDR2 are LGHNA and YSLEER. This CDR3 is 17 amino acids long.